A single sample gave rise to the 31 T cell receptor beta chains below, sequenced in a study of cytotoxic CD8 clonotypes in ibrutinib-treated CLL. Sequencing was performed with immunoSEQ multiplex PCR; in TCRdb, only in-frame clones are kept and a portion is missing. This sample has around 310,000 clones, with about 80% found just once. This material consisted of PBMCs, taken before ibrutinib treatment. The origin of the receptors is a human donor with chronic lymphocytic leukemia.

The genes are TRBV25-1 and TRBJ2-1, with 7 bases lining up with TRBD2. Looked up from germline, CDR1 is MGHDK and CDR2 is SYGVNS. The junction had 5 bases not matched to a gene; V was cut back by 1 base and J by 2 bases. CDR3 size: 16 residues. The CDR3 spells CASSEFRGRAYNEQFF. CDR3 in DNA: TGTGCCAGCAGTGAATTTCGGGGGAGGGCCTACAATGAGCAGTTCTTC.

V gene TRBV6-4 combines with J gene TRBJ2-3, with TRBD2 matching 7 bases. CDR1 is MRHNA and CDR2 is SNTAGT in the germline V gene. J lost 0 bases, V lost 6 bases, and 9 bases had no gene match. The CDR3 spans 16 residues. The DNA of the CDR3 is TGTGCCAGCAGCGCTAGCGGAACAACTAGCACAGATACGCAGTATTTT. Amino acid sequence: CASSASGTTSTDTQYF.

V is TRBV5-1 and J is TRBJ2-2, with D maybe TRBD1 (6 bases). This CDR3 contains 18 residues. CDR1 and CDR2 from the germline V gene are SGHRS and YFSETQ. Trimming stripped 3 bases from V and 0 bases from J, with 18 bases between. CDR3 loop: CASSSPNVTGSNTGELFF. CDR3 bases: TGCGCCAGCAGCTCCCCAAATGTGACAGGCTCGAACACCGGGGAGCTGTTTTTT.

This sequence joins TRBV7-2 and TRBJ2-1; D not certain. The germline V and J ends were trimmed by 3 bases and 0 bases, with 12 bases remaining between them. The CDR3 is 16 amino acids. Germline assignment: CDR1 SGHTA and CDR2 FQGNSA. Here the CDR3 reads CASSLLLPGSYNEQFF. CDR3 sequence (DNA): TGTGCCAGCAGCTTGCTTCTACCGGGCTCCTACAATGAGCAGTTCTTC.

This clone has just one count. V is TRBV27 and J is TRBJ2-7, with D possibly TRBD1 on 5 matching bases. Trimming removed 5 bases at V and 2 bases at J, with 13 bases between. This CDR3 is 14 amino acids long. Germline assignment: CDR1 MNHEY and CDR2 SMNVEV (reference sequence). DNA of the CDR3: TGTGCCAGCAGTAGTTTGGACAAAACCTACGAGCAGTACTTC. The encoded protein is CASSSLDKTYEQYF.

This clone appeared once. DNA of the CDR3: TGTGCCAGCAGTCGGGGGATCTACTGGGAGCAGTACTTC. Translation: CASSRGIYWEQYF. The rearrangement uses TRBV27 and TRBJ2-7; perhaps TRBD2 as D (6 bases). V was shortened by 5 bases and J by 7 bases, with 15 bases between the two germline ends. The CDR3 consists of 13 residues. Germline lookup yields CDR1 MNHEY and CDR2 SMNVEV (reference sequence).

V and J are TRBV2 and TRBJ1-1; D gene unclear. CDR3 size: 13 residues. V lost 3 bases to trimming and J lost 1 base, with 6 bases between them. The germline V gene has CDR1 SNHLY and CDR2 FYNNEI. The CDR3 region has the DNA TGTGCCAGCAGTGACACAACGAACACTGAAGCTTTCTTT. Encoded protein: CASSDTTNTEAFF.

This chain uses TRBV19 with TRBJ1-1, with D uncertain. The V gene's germline CDR1 is LNHDA and CDR2 SQIVND (reference sequence). V was shortened by 6 bases and J by 1 base, with 21 bases between the two germline ends. This CDR3 contains 17 residues. This chain's CDR3 is CASSARRRARENTEAFF. Here the CDR3 DNA reads TGTGCCAGTAGCGCGCGGCGGCGCGCCAGAGAGAACACTGAAGCTTTCTTT.

V is TRBV15 and J is TRBJ1-4; possibly TRBD1 for D (5 bases). Trimming removed 0 bases at V and 8 bases at J, with 16 bases between. Germline assignment: CDR1 LNHNV and CDR2 YYDKDF (reference sequence). The CDR3 loop spans 16 amino acids. The chain's CDR3 is CATSRDKTGRGEKLFF. DNA of the CDR3: TGTGCCACCAGCAGAGATAAAACGGGACGAGGGGAAAAACTGTTTTTT.

This clone occurred once. The chain combines TRBV19 with TRBJ2-5; D is undetermined. CDR1 and CDR2 from the germline V gene are LNHDA and SQIVND (reference sequence). CDR3 length equals 15 residues. V lost 2 bases, J lost 1 base, and 11 bases lay in between. The CDR3: CASSISVRFQETQYF. CDR3 DNA sequence: TGTGCCAGTAGTATATCGGTCAGGTTCCAAGAGACCCAGTACTTC.

V usage is TRBV7-9 and J usage is TRBJ2-1, with D uncertain. The V end was cut by 2 bases, the J end by 7 bases, with 9 bases between. This CDR3 has 13 amino acids. CDR1 SEHNR and CDR2 FQNEAQ come from the germline V gene (reference sequence). CDR3 in amino acids: CASSLSERNEQFF. CDR3 sequence (DNA): TGTGCCAGCAGCTTATCCGAGAGGAATGAGCAGTTCTTC.

V gene TRBV30 combines with J gene TRBJ2-1; the match to TRBD2 covers 8 bases. The CDR3 spans 14 residues. With 0 bases clipped from V and 9 bases from J, the junction kept 7 bases outside the gene matches. From germline, CDR1 is GTSNPN and CDR2 SVGIG (reference sequence). The CDR3 region is CAWSVTGLGVEQFF. As DNA, the CDR3 is TGTGCCTGGAGTGTAACGGGACTAGGGGTTGAGCAGTTCTTC.

The CDR3 spells CASSLSGATYEQYF. The CDR3 DNA reads as TGTGCCAGCAGTTTATCAGGCGCCACCTACGAGCAGTACTTC. The J gene is TRBJ2-7, the V gene TRBV28; D is ambiguous. The germline V gene encodes CDR1 MDHEN and CDR2 SYDVKM. The CDR3 runs to 14 residues. Deletions cut 1 base from V and 2 bases from J, with 9 bases between.

The chain recombines TRBV30 with TRBJ2-1, with D perhaps TRBD1 (6 bases). Germline V gene sequence: CDR1 GTSNPN, CDR2 SVGIG (reference sequence). The CDR3 contains 13 residues. V lost 1 base, J lost 4 bases, and 8 bases lay in between. The CDR3: CAWSAGTYNEQFF. CDR3 nucleotides: TGTGCCTGGAGTGCCGGGACATACAATGAGCAGTTCTTC.

The rearrangement links TRBV9 to TRBJ2-1; D is possibly TRBD2 (5 bases). Trimming stripped 2 bases from V and 9 bases from J, with 9 bases between. This CDR3 contains 12 residues. CDR1 and CDR2 (germline): SGDLS, YYNGEE. CDR3 DNA sequence: TGTGCCAGCAGCGTGCCTAGCCCTGAGCAGTTCTTC. This codes for CASSVPSPEQFF.

This chain connects TRBV19 to TRBJ2-3; no reliable D call. V lost 3 bases and J 2 bases, leaving 6 bases between the germline ends. Per germline, CDR1 LNHDA and CDR2 SQIVND (reference sequence). This CDR3 is 13 amino acids long. CDR3 DNA sequence: TGTGCCAGTAGTATCCTCACCACAGATACGCAGTATTTT. Its protein is CASSILTTDTQYF. Looking up the rest from reference TRBV19 and TRBJ2-3 gives the full variable domain: DGGITQSPKYLFRKEGQNVTLSCEQNLNHDAMYWYRQDPGQGLRLIYYSQIVNDFQKGDIAEGYSVSREKKESFPLTVTSAQKNPTAFYLCASSILTTDTQYFGPGTRLTVL.

CDR3 sequence reads: CARAEGTDTQYF. The CDR3, as DNA: TGTGCCAGGGCGGAGGGAACAGATACGCAGTATTTT. The V call is TRBV7-2, the J call TRBJ2-3; the D gene is possibly TRBD2 (6 bases). Trimming shortened V by 9 bases and J by 3 bases, and 10 bases separated the two germline ends. The CDR3 length is 12 residues. Germline lookup yields CDR1 SGHTA and CDR2 FQGNSA.

The CDR3 DNA reads as TGCGCCAGCAGCATTGACAGGCACACTGAAGCTTTCTTT. Translating gives CASSIDRHTEAFF. The rearrangement joins TRBV5-1 to TRBJ1-1, with D perhaps matching TRBD1 (6 bases). V was trimmed by 4 bases and J by 3 bases, leaving 10 bases between them. The CDR3 length is 13 residues. Germline V CDR1 and CDR2: SGHRS, YFSETQ.

The chain employs TRBV29-1 and TRBJ2-2; 8 nucleotides agree with TRBD2. V lost 2 bases, J lost 5 bases, and 4 bases stayed unmatched. The CDR3 extends over 14 amino acids. The germline gives CDR1 SQVTM, CDR2 ANQGSEA. CDR3 nucleotide sequence: TGCAGCGTTGAAAAGACTAGCGTAACCGGGGAGCTGTTTTTT. It encodes CSVEKTSVTGELFF.

This rearrangement joins TRBV10-3 to TRBJ2-2, with a possible D match to TRBD1 (6 bases). With 6 bases removed from V and 5 bases from J, the gap between germline ends came to 13 bases. The CDR3 consists of 14 residues. CDR1 ENHRY and CDR2 SYGVKD come from the germline V gene. DNA for the CDR3: TGTGCCATCAGGGGGGCAGGGGAGACCGGGGAGCTGTTTTTT. This codes for CAIRGAGETGELFF.

This clone has a single count. The chain employs TRBV4-3 and TRBJ2-7, with TRBD2 matching 8 bases. This CDR3 spans 15 amino acids. J lost 5 bases, V lost 8 bases, and 14 bases had no gene match. Germline V gives CDR1 LGHNA, CDR2 YSLEER. Here the CDR3 reads CASSPREGSRHEQYF. CDR3 DNA: TGCGCCAGCTCCCCCCGGGAGGGGAGTAGGCACGAGCAGTACTTC.

This chain uses TRBV6-6 with TRBJ1-2; the D is unclear. V dropped 5 bases and J dropped 4 bases, with 14 bases sitting between them. CDR1 is MNHNY, CDR2 SVGAGI, per germline (reference sequence). The CDR3 has 14 residues. This CDR3 reads CASSTPDNGYGYTF. CDR3 nucleotides: TGTGCCAGCAGTACCCCCGACAATGGCTATGGCTACACCTTC.

This chain joins TRBV19 and TRBJ2-3; tentatively, D is TRBD2 (5 bases). Germline lookup yields CDR1 LNHDA and CDR2 SQIVND (reference sequence). The germline V and J ends were trimmed by 6 bases and 2 bases, with 18 bases remaining between them. The CDR3 has 16 amino acids. The CDR3 sequence: CASSRPRGATTDTQYF. The CDR3, as DNA: TGTGCCAGTAGCCGACCCCGGGGAGCGACCACAGATACGCAGTATTTT. Supplemented by reference TRBV19 and TRBJ2-3, the full variable domain reads DGGITQSPKYLFRKEGQNVTLSCEQNLNHDAMYWYRQDPGQGLRLIYYSQIVNDFQKGDIAEGYSVSREKKESFPLTVTSAQKNPTAFYLCASSRPRGATTDTQYFGPGTRLTVL.

This clone is medium-sized. The chain couples TRBV2 to TRBJ2-7; D is undetermined. The CDR3 totals 11 residues. Germline V CDR1 and CDR2: SNHLY, FYNNEI. The ends were cut back, 4 bases at V and 4 bases at J, with 5 bases in the middle. The CDR3: CASSAQYEQYF. The CDR3 DNA sequence: TGTGCCAGCAGTGCTCAGTACGAGCAGTACTTC. The full variable domain, its missing parts supplied by reference TRBV2 and TRBJ2-7, is EPEVTQTPSHQVTQMGQEVILRCVPISNHLYFYWYRQILGQKVEFLVSFYNNEISEKSEIFDDQFSVERPDGSNFTLKIRSTKLEDSAMYFCASSAQYEQYFGPGTRLTVT.

In this sample, this clone turned up a few times. The V call is TRBV7-8, the J call TRBJ1-2; D call uncertain. The CDR3 covers 14 residues. Per the germline V gene, CDR1 is SGHVS and CDR2 is FQNEAQ. The germline V and J ends were trimmed by 2 bases and 4 bases, with 11 bases remaining between them. CDR3 DNA sequence: TGTGCCAGCAGCTTAAACGCAGGAACCTATGGCTACACCTTC. This encodes CASSLNAGTYGYTF. The whole variable domain, remainder taken from reference TRBV7-8 and TRBJ1-2, is GAGVSQSPRYKVAKRGQDVALRCDPISGHVSLFWYQQALGQGPEFLTYFQNEAQLDKSGLPSDRFFAERPEGSVSTLKIQRTQQEDSAVYLCASSLNAGTYGYTFGSGTRLTVV.

This chain joins TRBV28 and TRBJ2-1, with 7 nucleotides matching TRBD2. There are 15 residues in the CDR3. V shed 7 bases, J shed 0 bases, and the junction held 6 bases outside the gene matches. The germline V gene encodes CDR1 MDHEN and CDR2 SYDVKM. Written as DNA, the CDR3 is TGTGCCAGCACCCGGGGGACTACCTCCTACAATGAGCAGTTCTTC. Its translation: CASTRGTTSYNEQFF.

The gene calls are TRBV5-1 and TRBJ2-3; no clear D. The CDR3 sequence is 14 residues long. Per germline, CDR1 SGHRS and CDR2 YFSETQ. The V gene lost 2 bases and the J gene lost 2 bases, with 9 bases spanning the gap. CDR3 loop: CASSFLSHTDTQYF. The CDR3 DNA is TGCGCCAGCAGCTTTTTGTCCCACACAGATACGCAGTATTTT.

This sequence joins TRBV5-6 and TRBJ1-2; TRBD1 matches at 8 bases. This CDR3 is built from 15 residues. The trim removed 6 bases at V and 3 bases at J, leaving 10 bases unmatched. Germline assignment: CDR1 SGHDT and CDR2 YYEEEE. CDR3 residues: CASTDVGQGHYGYTF. The CDR3 DNA reads TGTGCCAGCACTGATGTAGGACAGGGCCACTATGGCTACACCTTC.

The gene calls are TRBV11-1 and TRBJ1-3; no firm D call. V was clipped by 3 bases and J by 0 bases, with 9 bases between them. The CDR3 runs 15 residues. Germline V gene lookup returns CDR1 SGHAT and CDR2 FQDESV (reference sequence). As DNA, the CDR3 is TGTGCCAGCAGCTTCAGTCAGAACTCTGGAAACACCATATATTTT. As protein: CASSFSQNSGNTIYF.

The rearrangement uses TRBV6-5 and TRBJ1-4; possibly TRBD1 for D (5 bases). Germline assignment: CDR1 MNHEY and CDR2 SVGAGI. The V gene lost 8 bases and the J gene lost 7 bases, with 17 bases spanning the gap. The CDR3 is 14 residues long. The CDR3: CASGRGWRIEKLFF. The CDR3 DNA is TGTGCCAGCGGGAGGGGCTGGCGTATTGAAAAACTGTTTTTT.

CDR3: CATSRDSATGHNSNQPQHF. The CDR3 coding sequence is TGTGCCACCAGCAGAGACTCCGCCACGGGACACAATAGCAATCAGCCCCAGCATTTT. V and J are TRBV15 and TRBJ1-5; D is perhaps TRBD1 (6 bases). This CDR3 comprises 19 residues. From germline, CDR1 is LNHNV and CDR2 YYDKDF (reference sequence). Trimming took off 0 bases at V and 0 bases at J, with 18 bases between the two ends. The whole variable domain, remainder taken from reference TRBV15 and TRBJ1-5, is DAMVIQNPRYQVTQFGKPVTLSCSQTLNHNVMYWYQQKSSQAPKLLFHYYDKDFNNEADTPDNFQSRRPNTSFCFLDIRSPGLGDTAMYLCATSRDSATGHNSNQPQHFGDGTRLSIL.